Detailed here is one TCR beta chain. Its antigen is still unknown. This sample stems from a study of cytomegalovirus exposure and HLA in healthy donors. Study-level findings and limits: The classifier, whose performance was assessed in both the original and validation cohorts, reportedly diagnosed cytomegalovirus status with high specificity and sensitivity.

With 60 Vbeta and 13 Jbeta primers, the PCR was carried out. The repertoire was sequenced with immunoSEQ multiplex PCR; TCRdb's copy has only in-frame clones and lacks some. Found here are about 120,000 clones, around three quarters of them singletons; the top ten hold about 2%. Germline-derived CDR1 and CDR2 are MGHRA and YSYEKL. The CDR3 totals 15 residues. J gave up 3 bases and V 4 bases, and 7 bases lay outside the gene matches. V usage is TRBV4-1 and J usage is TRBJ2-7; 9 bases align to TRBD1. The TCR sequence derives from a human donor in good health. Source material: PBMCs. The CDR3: CASSRETGGLYEQYF. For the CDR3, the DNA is TGCGCCAGCAGCCGAGAGACAGGGGGGCTCTACGAGCAGTACTTC.